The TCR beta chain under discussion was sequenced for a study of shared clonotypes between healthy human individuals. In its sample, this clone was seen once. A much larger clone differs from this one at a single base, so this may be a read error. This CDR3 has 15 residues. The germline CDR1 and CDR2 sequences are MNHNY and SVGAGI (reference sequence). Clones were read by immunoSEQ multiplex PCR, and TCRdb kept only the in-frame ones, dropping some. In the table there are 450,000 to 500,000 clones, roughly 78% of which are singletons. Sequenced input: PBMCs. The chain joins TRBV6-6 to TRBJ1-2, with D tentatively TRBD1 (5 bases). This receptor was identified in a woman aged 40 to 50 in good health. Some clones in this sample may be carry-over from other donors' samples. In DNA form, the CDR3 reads TGTGCCGGCAGGCACACCGGGGCTTCTAACTATGGCTACACCTTC. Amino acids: CAGRHTGASNYGYTF.